These 30 T cell receptor beta chains were all obtained from the same sample, sequenced in a study of CD8 T cells in Susac syndrome. RNA totalling about 0.45 to 1 ug underwent reverse transcription with random hexamers. TCRdb reprocessed the immunoSEQ multiplex PCR reads via MiXCR and lists one record per CDR3 protein. The profile shows a few hundred thousand distinct CDR3 sequences, about 85% of them singletons. The material sequenced was CD8+ T cells from PBMCs. The receptors were gathered from a human donor with multiple sclerosis.

The rearrangement joins TRBV20-1 to TRBJ2-5; 7 positions match TRBD1. V lost 6 bases and J lost 2; bases outside the gene matches: 15. Per germline, CDR1 DFQATT and CDR2 SNEGSKA (reference sequence). The CDR3 is 16 residues long. CDR3 sequence reads: CSASFRVRGWQETQYF. The CDR3 DNA is TGCAGTGCCTCCTTCAGGGTCAGGGGGTGGCAAGAGACCCAGTACTTC.

The chain recombines TRBV28 with TRBJ2-5; D may correspond to TRBD1 or TRBD2 (7 bases each). This CDR3 comprises 14 residues. CDR1 and CDR2 from the germline V gene are MDHEN and SYDVKM. V was shortened by 8 bases and J by 2 bases, with 15 bases between the two germline ends. This chain's CDR3 is CASGNRGGQETQYF. The CDR3 DNA reads TGTGCCAGCGGAAACAGGGGAGGGCAAGAGACCCAGTACTTC.

V gene TRBV9 combines with J gene TRBJ1-2, with D possibly TRBD1 on 6 matching bases. This CDR3 has 17 residues. CDR1 is SGDLS and CDR2 is YYNGEE in the germline V gene. Trimming shortened V by 3 bases and J by 4 bases, and 22 bases separated the two germline ends. Here the CDR3 reads CASSALILDRKGYGYTF. DNA for the CDR3: TGTGCCAGCAGCGCTCTCATACTGGACAGAAAGGGCTATGGCTACACCTTC.

The chain couples TRBV7-6 to TRBJ2-3; 8 bases fit TRBD2. The CDR3 runs 15 residues. V lost 0 bases and J lost 6; bases outside the gene matches: 5. Germline V CDR1 and CDR2: SGHVS, FNYEAQ. Written as DNA, the CDR3 is TGTGCCAGCAGCTTAGCTAGCGGGATTTACGATACGCAGTATTTT. Amino acid sequence: CASSLASGIYDTQYF.

The chain combines TRBV27 with TRBJ2-7; no clear D. Trimming took off 0 bases at V and 3 bases at J, with 9 bases between the two ends. This CDR3 is 14 amino acids long. CDR1 MNHEY and CDR2 SMNVEV come from the germline V gene (reference sequence). The CDR3 nucleotides are TGTGCCAGCAGTTTATCGCTGGTCAGCTACGAGCAGTACTTC. Translation gives CASSLSLVSYEQYF.

The genes are TRBV4-2 and TRBJ1-2, with a possible D match to TRBD1 (5 bases). Trimming removed 4 bases at V and 6 bases at J, with 21 bases between. The CDR3 sequence is 16 residues long. In germline, CDR1 is LGHNA, CDR2 YNFKEQ. This CDR3 is CASSPIPLDSLDGYTF. The CDR3 region has the DNA TGTGCCAGCAGCCCAATCCCCCTAGACAGTCTGGATGGCTACACCTTC.

V is TRBV3-1 and J is TRBJ1-6; 7 bases fit TRBD1. Germline V gives CDR1 LGHDT, CDR2 YNNKEL (reference sequence). With V trimmed by 0 bases and J by 17 bases, 7 bases remained unmatched. The CDR3 spans 13 residues. Here the CDR3 reads CASSQDKTGTFHF. The DNA of the CDR3 is TGTGCCAGCAGCCAAGACAAGACAGGGACATTCCACTTT.

The V and J genes are TRBV9 and TRBJ2-1; possibly TRBD2 for D (6 bases). The CDR3 spans 15 residues. Germline V gene data show CDR1 as SGDLS and CDR2 as YYNGEE. Trimming removed 3 bases at V and 12 bases at J, with 22 bases between. The CDR3 sequence is CASSEGQTSPRWQFF. The CDR3, as DNA: TGTGCCAGCAGCGAGGGGCAAACTAGCCCGAGGTGGCAGTTCTTC.

The chain recombines TRBV20-1 with TRBJ1-1, with TRBD1 matching over 7 bases. Trimming cost V 2 bases and J 0 bases; bases outside gene matches: 6. The CDR3 runs to 15 residues. From germline, CDR1 is DFQATT and CDR2 SNEGSKA (reference sequence). CDR3 amino acids: CSARTGTALNTEAFF. The CDR3 DNA follows: TGCAGTGCTAGAACCGGGACAGCCTTGAACACTGAAGCTTTCTTT.

The chain joins TRBV12-3 or TRBV12-4 to TRBJ2-1, with TRBD2 as a possible D gene (5 bases). The V and J ends lost 2 bases and 0 bases respectively, with 11 bases between them. The CDR3 has 16 residues. The CDR3: CASSLISGSSYNEQFF. The CDR3 DNA reads TGTGCCAGCAGTTTAATCAGCGGAAGCTCCTACAATGAGCAGTTCTTC.

The chain employs TRBV4-1 and TRBJ2-1; 14 positions match TRBD2. The CDR3 runs 14 residues. V was clipped by 1 base and J by 16 bases; unmatched bases: 6. CDR1 and CDR2 from the germline V gene are MGHRA and YSYEKL. CDR3 region: CASSQGLAGGPDFF. DNA for the CDR3: TGCGCCAGCAGCCAAGGACTAGCGGGAGGGCCGGATTTCTTC.

V is TRBV12-5 and J is TRBJ2-6; D is unclear. V gave up 0 bases and J gave up 4 bases, with 7 bases separating them. The germline V gene encodes CDR1 LGHNT and CDR2 FRNRAP. The CDR3 length is 15 residues. CDR3 in DNA: TGTGCTAGTGGTTTGGTGGGGTCAGGGGCCAACGTCCTGACTTTC. It encodes CASGLVGSGANVLTF.

J is TRBJ1-2 and V is TRBV7-3, with D perhaps TRBD1 (5 bases). The CDR3 sequence is 13 residues long. Germline CDR1 and CDR2: SGHTA and FQGTGA. The germline V and J ends were trimmed by 2 bases and 5 bases, with 9 bases remaining between them. The CDR3 spells CASSLSRGYGYTF. In nucleotides, the CDR3 is TGTGCCAGCAGCTTATCTCGGGGGTATGGCTACACCTTC.

The chain employs TRBV10-2 and TRBJ2-3, with 9 positions matching TRBD2. The length of the CDR3 is 20 residues. Germline V gives CDR1 WSHSY, CDR2 SAAADI. Losses at the gene ends were 5 bases for V and 4 bases for J; bases not matched to a gene: 22. The CDR3 spells CASSSRSFGAGGEMADTQYF. As DNA, the CDR3 is TGCGCCAGCAGTTCCCGCTCGTTCGGAGCGGGAGGAGAGATGGCAGATACGCAGTATTTT.

The chain links TRBV28 to TRBJ2-7; D call uncertain. This CDR3 is built from 14 residues. Germline V gene lookup returns CDR1 MDHEN and CDR2 SYDVKM. V was cut by 6 bases and J by 0 bases, with 12 bases left in between. Here the CDR3 DNA reads TGTGCCAGCAGCCCGACACCGAGCTCCTACGAGCAGTACTTC. Translating it yields CASSPTPSSYEQYF.

The chain combines TRBV27 with TRBJ2-7; D ambiguous. The germline V gene encodes CDR1 MNHEY and CDR2 SMNVEV (reference sequence). This CDR3 comprises 12 residues. Trimming pared 4 bases from V and 3 bases from J, leaving 7 bases between. CDR3 nucleotides: TGTGCCAGCAGTTCCACTGGCTACGAGCAGTACTTC. Translated: CASSSTGYEQYF.

This chain joins TRBV6-5 and TRBJ2-2, with 7 bases lining up with TRBD1. CDR1 is MNHEY, CDR2 SVGAGI, per germline. Losses at the gene ends were 2 bases for V and 7 bases for J; bases not matched to a gene: 4. There are 14 residues in the CDR3. CDR3 in amino acids: CASSYGTALGELFF. The CDR3 DNA is TGTGCCAGCAGTTACGGGACAGCCCTCGGGGAGCTGTTTTTT.

CDR3 sequence (DNA): TGTGCCACCAGCAGAGCCGCCGGACCCTGGCGTAGCAATCAGCCCCAGCATTTT. Encoded protein: CATSRAAGPWRSNQPQHF. The chain couples TRBV15 to TRBJ1-5, with D unclear. The CDR3 has 18 residues. The V gene lost 1 base and the J gene lost 0 bases, with 16 bases spanning the gap. CDR1 is LNHNV, CDR2 YYDKDF, per germline (reference sequence). The variable domain in full, with the rest retrieved from reference TRBV15 and TRBJ1-5, is DAMVIQNPRYQVTQFGKPVTLSCSQTLNHNVMYWYQQKSSQAPKLLFHYYDKDFNNEADTPDNFQSRRPNTSFCFLDIRSPGLGDTAMYLCATSRAAGPWRSNQPQHFGDGTRLSIL.

This clonotype has a handful of counts. The V call is TRBV20-1, the J call TRBJ2-7, with TRBD1 matching over 9 bases. J lost 4 bases, V lost 1 base, and 8 bases had no gene match. Germline CDR1 DFQATT, CDR2 SNEGSKA (reference sequence). This CDR3 contains 15 residues. CDR3 DNA sequence: TGCAGTGCTAGAGTTCCGGGACAGGGACATTACGAGCAGTACTTC. This encodes CSARVPGQGHYEQYF.

This chain links TRBV28 with TRBJ2-5; 8 bases map to TRBD2. CDR1 is MDHEN and CDR2 is SYDVKM in the germline V gene. The CDR3 contains 16 residues. Trimming cost V 3 bases and J 4 bases; bases outside gene matches: 10. The CDR3 sequence: CASSFRGTRVGETQYF. As DNA, the CDR3 is TGTGCCAGCAGTTTCCGGGGGACTAGGGTCGGAGAGACCCAGTACTTC.

The V call is TRBV30, the J call TRBJ2-1; 8 bases map to TRBD2. The V segment lost 0 bases and the J segment 8 bases; nucleotides outside the gene matches: 12. This CDR3 spans 16 amino acids. The germline V gene encodes CDR1 GTSNPN and CDR2 SVGIG (reference sequence). Here the CDR3 reads CAWSVLVSGISDEQFF. CDR3 DNA: TGTGCCTGGAGTGTACTGGTTAGCGGGATTAGCGATGAGCAGTTCTTC.

This chain's CDR3 is CASSEPGQPNEKLFF. The CDR3 bases are TGTGCCAGCAGCGAACCGGGACAGCCTAATGAAAAACTGTTTTTT. The chain links TRBV7-9 to TRBJ1-4, with TRBD1 matching over 7 bases. V gave up 5 bases and J gave up 3 bases; unmatched junction bases: 6. The germline CDR1 and CDR2 sequences are SEHNR and FQNEAQ (reference sequence). The CDR3 totals 15 residues.

The rearrangement joins TRBV27 to TRBJ2-1, with a possible D match to TRBD2 (5 bases). CDR1 MNHEY and CDR2 SMNVEV come from the germline V gene (reference sequence). This CDR3 spans 15 amino acids. The germline V and J ends were trimmed by 7 bases and 6 bases, with 19 bases remaining between them. The CDR3 reads CASTGLYSGRNEQFF. In DNA, the CDR3 is TGTGCCAGCACGGGGTTGTATTCAGGCCGCAATGAGCAGTTCTTC.

The chain carries TRBV13 and TRBJ2-7; 8 bases line up with TRBD1. CDR1 and CDR2 from the germline V gene are PRHDT and FYEKMQ (reference sequence). The CDR3 has 16 amino acids. V lost 2 bases to trimming and J lost 5 bases; unmatched junction nucleotides: 11. CDR3 nucleotides: TGTGCCAGCAGCTTACTCCTCAGGACAGGGTTCCACGAGCAGTACTTC. Translation: CASSLLLRTGFHEQYF.

V usage is TRBV6-5 and J usage is TRBJ1-1; D might be TRBD1 (5 bases). Looked up from germline, CDR1 is MNHEY and CDR2 is SVGAGI. Trimming stripped 2 bases from V and 0 bases from J, with 13 bases between. The CDR3 has 16 residues. The CDR3 is CASSYRPWGMNTEAFF. The CDR3 region has the DNA TGTGCCAGCAGTTACCGCCCCTGGGGCATGAACACTGAAGCTTTCTTT.

This chain uses TRBV25-1 with TRBJ2-5; D is uncertain. The CDR3 runs to 11 residues. V lost 3 bases and J 10 bases, leaving 9 bases between the germline ends. Germline CDR1 is MGHDK and CDR2 is SYGVNS. CDR3 loop: CASSEGNYQYF. Here the CDR3 DNA reads TGTGCCAGCAGTGAGGGGAATTACCAGTACTTC. The full variable domain, its missing parts supplied by reference TRBV25-1 and TRBJ2-5, is EADIYQTPRYLVIGTGKKITLECSQTMGHDKMYWYQQDPGMELHLIHYSYGVNSTEKGDLSSESTVSRIRTEHFPLTLESARPSHTSQYLCASSEGNYQYFGPGTRLLVL.

The gene calls are TRBV6-6 and TRBJ2-1; the D is unclear. The germline V gene has CDR1 MNHNY and CDR2 SVGAGI (reference sequence). The CDR3 consists of 13 residues. Trimming removed 7 bases at V and 5 bases at J, with 12 bases between. The CDR3 is CASKIRSNNEQFF. In nucleotides, the CDR3 is TGTGCCAGCAAAATCAGAAGCAACAATGAGCAGTTCTTC.

The chain joins TRBV20-1 to TRBJ1-2; possible D gene TRBD1, 5 bases. Germline V gives CDR1 DFQATT, CDR2 SNEGSKA (reference sequence). This CDR3 contains 14 residues. The V and J ends lost 5 bases and 0 bases respectively, with 13 bases between them. The CDR3 DNA reads as TGCAGTGCTCCCCGTGACAGCGCTAACTATGGCTACACCTTC. It yields the protein CSAPRDSANYGYTF.

The chain has TRBV23-1 and TRBJ2-1, with D possibly being TRBD1 or TRBD2 (5 bases each). TRBV23-1 is an ORF, and what it does is uncertain. CDR3 length: 16 amino acids. Trimming took 3 bases from V and 0 from J, leaving 12 bases between them. CDR3 nucleotides: TGCGCCAGCAGTCATTGGGACGGGATCTCCTACAATGAGCAGTTCTTC. Its translation is CASSHWDGISYNEQFF.

The rearrangement links TRBV19 to TRBJ1-5, with D maybe TRBD1 (6 bases). V shed 5 bases and J shed 6 bases, with 11 bases lying between them. The length of the CDR3 is 13 residues. Germline V gene lookup returns CDR1 LNHDA and CDR2 SQIVND (reference sequence). The CDR3, as DNA: TGTGCCAGTAGTGGGGGGGGCGTTCAGCCCCAGCATTTT. This encodes CASSGGGVQPQHF.